This T cell receptor beta chain was captured in a study of OX40 agonist ivuxolimab in advanced cancers. Study summary: Every patient in dose escalation had hepatocellular carcinoma, melanoma, renal cell or head and neck cancer.

Study-level findings and limits: People who partly responded at 0.1-3.0 mg/kg had some of the least clonal expansion seen. There was clonal expansion of CD4+ and CD8+ blood T cells by week 6 at 0.1 to 3.0 mg/kg.

Clones were sequenced by immunoSEQ multiplex PCR, and TCRdb holds only the in-frame ones, with some missing. This sample has under 80,000 clones, with 85% to 95% found just once. Anyone with autoimmune disease history or systemic immunosuppression was excluded. Notes on this clone: Its antigen remains unidentified.

The clonotype comes from an adult with an advanced solid tumor such as melanoma, head and neck, liver or kidney cancer. The sample consisted of CD4+ or CD8+ T cells sorted from blood, taken in a trial of the OX40 agonist ivuxolimab.

CDR3 residues: CASSPALVTDTQYF. The CDR3 nucleotides read TGTGCCAGCAGCCCGGCCCTTGTAACAGATACGCAGTATTTT. The chain uses TRBV7-2 and TRBJ2-3, with no clear D. Germline V gene data show CDR1 as SGHTA and CDR2 as FQGNSA. This CDR3 is built from 14 residues. Between the trimmed V and J ends, which lost 5 bases and 3 bases, there was a span of 12 bases.